The sequence of this T cell receptor beta chain was determined in a study of CD8+CD57+ T cells in acquired aplastic anemia. Study background: Recorded DNA amounts for sorted CD4+ and CD8+ cells had an average of 3.2 ug.

The CDR3 is 15 amino acids. V lost 9 bases and J lost 0; bases outside the gene matches: 10. Profiles of TCR beta VDJ and CDR3 were generated from a genomic DNA template. A single record per CDR3 protein comes from TCRdb applying MiXCR to the reads. Of hundreds of thousands of distinct CDR3 sequences listed, around 68% are singletons. The chain carries TRBV12-3 or TRBV12-4 and TRBJ2-7; 8 bases are a match to TRBD2. The material sequenced was sorted CD4+, CD8+, or CD8+CD57+ T cells (not recorded which) from PBMCs. This clonotype was sampled from a human donor in good health, serving as a control. The CDR3 DNA is TGTGCCAGTACCACGATCGGGGGGGTCTCCTACGAGCAGTACTTC. Translation: CASTTIGGVSYEQYF.